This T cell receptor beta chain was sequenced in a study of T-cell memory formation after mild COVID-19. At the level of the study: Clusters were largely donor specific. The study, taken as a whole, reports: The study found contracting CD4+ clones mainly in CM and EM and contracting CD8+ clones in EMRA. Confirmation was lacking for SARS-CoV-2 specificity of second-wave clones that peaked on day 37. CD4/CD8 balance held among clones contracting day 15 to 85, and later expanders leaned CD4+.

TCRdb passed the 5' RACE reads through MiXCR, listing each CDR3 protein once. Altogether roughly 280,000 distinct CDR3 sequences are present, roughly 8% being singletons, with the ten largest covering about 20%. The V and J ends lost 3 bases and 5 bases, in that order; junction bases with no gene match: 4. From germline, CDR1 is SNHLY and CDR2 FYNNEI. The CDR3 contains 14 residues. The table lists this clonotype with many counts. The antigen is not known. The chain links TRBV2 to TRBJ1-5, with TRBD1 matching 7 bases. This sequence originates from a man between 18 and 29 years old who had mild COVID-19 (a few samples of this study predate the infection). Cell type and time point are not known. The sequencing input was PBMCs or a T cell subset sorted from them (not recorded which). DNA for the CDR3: TGTGCCAGCAGTGATAAGGGGGCCGATCAGCCCCAGCATTTT. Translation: CASSDKGADQPQHF.